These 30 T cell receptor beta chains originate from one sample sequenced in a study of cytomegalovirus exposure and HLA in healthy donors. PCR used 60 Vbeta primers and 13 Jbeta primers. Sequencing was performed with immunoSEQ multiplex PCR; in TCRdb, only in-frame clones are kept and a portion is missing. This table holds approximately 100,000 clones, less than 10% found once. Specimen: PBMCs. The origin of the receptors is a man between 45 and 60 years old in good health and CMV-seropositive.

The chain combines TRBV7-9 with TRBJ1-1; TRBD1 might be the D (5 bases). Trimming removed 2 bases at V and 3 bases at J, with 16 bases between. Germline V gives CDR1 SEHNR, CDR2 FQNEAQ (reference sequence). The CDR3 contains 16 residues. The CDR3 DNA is TGTGCCAGCAGCTTAATCTTGGTAGGGGAGGACACTGAAGCTTTCTTT. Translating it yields CASSLILVGEDTEAFF. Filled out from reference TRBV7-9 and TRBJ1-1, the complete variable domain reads DTGVSQNPRHKITKRGQNVTFRCDPISEHNRLYWYRQTLGQGPEFLTYFQNEAQLEKSRLLSDRFSAERPKGSFSTLEIQRTEQGDSAMYLCASSLILVGEDTEAFFGQGTRLTVV.

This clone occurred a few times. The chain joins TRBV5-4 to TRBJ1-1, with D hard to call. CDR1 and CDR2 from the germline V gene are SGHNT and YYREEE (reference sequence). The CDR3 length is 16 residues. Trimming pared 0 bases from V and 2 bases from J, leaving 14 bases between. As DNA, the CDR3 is TGTGCCAGCAGCTTGGGCCCCGAGGAGGGAAACACTGAAGCTTTCTTT. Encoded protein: CASSLGPEEGNTEAFF.

In DNA form, the CDR3 reads TGCGCCAGCAGCCCGTCGGGCGGGGGGAAGGAGTATTTT. It yields the protein CASSPSGGGKEYF. The V gene is TRBV4-1, the J gene TRBJ2-3, with TRBD2 identical over 8 bases. The CDR3 runs to 13 residues. Trimming removed 4 bases from V and 13 bases from J; junction bases left unmatched: 10. The germline CDR1 and CDR2 sequences are MGHRA and YSYEKL.

CDR3 amino acids: CASSDAGGSYEQYF. DNA of the CDR3: TGTGCCAGCAGTGATGCAGGGGGCTCCTACGAGCAGTACTTC. The chain is built from TRBV6-1 and TRBJ2-7; TRBD1 matches 7 bases. CDR1 is MNHNS, CDR2 SASEGT, per germline. The V segment lost 3 bases and the J segment 0 bases; nucleotides outside the gene matches: 2. The CDR3 extends over 14 amino acids.

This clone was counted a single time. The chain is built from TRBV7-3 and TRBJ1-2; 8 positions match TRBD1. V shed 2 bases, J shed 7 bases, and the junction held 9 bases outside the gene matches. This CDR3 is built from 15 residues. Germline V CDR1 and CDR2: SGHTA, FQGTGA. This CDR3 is CASSLVPGGISGYTF. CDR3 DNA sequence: TGTGCCAGCAGCTTAGTTCCAGGGGGCATCTCTGGCTACACCTTC. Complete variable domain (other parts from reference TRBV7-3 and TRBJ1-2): GAGVSQTPSNKVTEKGKYVELRCDPISGHTALYWYRQSLGQGPEFLIYFQGTGAADDSGLPNDRFFAVRPEGSVSTLKIQRTERGDSAVYLCASSLVPGGISGYTFGSGTRLTVV.

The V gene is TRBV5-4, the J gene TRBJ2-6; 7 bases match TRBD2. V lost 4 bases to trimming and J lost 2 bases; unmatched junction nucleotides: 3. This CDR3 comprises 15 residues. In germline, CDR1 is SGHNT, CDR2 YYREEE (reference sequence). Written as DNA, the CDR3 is TGTGCCAGCAGCCTAAGCGGGGCTGGGGCCAACGTCCTGACTTTC. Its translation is CASSLSGAGANVLTF.

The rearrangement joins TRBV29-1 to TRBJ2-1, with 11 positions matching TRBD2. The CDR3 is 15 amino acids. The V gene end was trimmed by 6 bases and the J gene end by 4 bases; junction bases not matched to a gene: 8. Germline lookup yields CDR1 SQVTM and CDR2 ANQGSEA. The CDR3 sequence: CSVLRTSGQYNEQFF. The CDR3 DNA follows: TGCAGCGTCCTCAGGACTAGCGGGCAATACAATGAGCAGTTCTTC.

CDR3 DNA sequence: TGTGCCAGCAGCAGTGGCGGCGGGAGAAAGGAAGAGACCCAGTACTTC. Its protein is CASSSGGGRKEETQYF. V gene TRBV5-4 combines with J gene TRBJ2-5; TRBD2 matches 7 bases. The length of the CDR3 is 16 residues. V shed 4 bases and J 3 bases; nucleotides not matched to a gene: 12. Germline V lookup: CDR1 SGHNT, CDR2 YYREEE (reference sequence).

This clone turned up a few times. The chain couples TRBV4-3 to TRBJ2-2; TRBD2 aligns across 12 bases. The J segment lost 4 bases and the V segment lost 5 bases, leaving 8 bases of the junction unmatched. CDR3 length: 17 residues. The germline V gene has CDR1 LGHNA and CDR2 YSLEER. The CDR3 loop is CASSYIGTSGSTGELFF. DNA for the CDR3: TGCGCCAGCAGCTACATTGGGACTAGCGGGTCCACCGGGGAGCTGTTTTTT.

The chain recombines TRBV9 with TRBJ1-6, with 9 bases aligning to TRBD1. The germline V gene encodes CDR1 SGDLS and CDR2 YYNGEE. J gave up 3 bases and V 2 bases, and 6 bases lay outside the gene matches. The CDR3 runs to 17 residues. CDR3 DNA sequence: TGTGCCAGCAGCGTGACAGGGGGATTTCTCTATAATTCACCCCTCCACTTT. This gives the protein CASSVTGGFLYNSPLHF. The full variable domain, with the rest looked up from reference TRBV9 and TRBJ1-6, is DSGVTQTPKHLITATGQRVTLRCSPRSGDLSVYWYQQSLDQGLQFLIQYYNGEERAKGNILERFSAQQFPDLHSELNLSSLELGDSALYFCASSVTGGFLYNSPLHFGNGTRLTVT.

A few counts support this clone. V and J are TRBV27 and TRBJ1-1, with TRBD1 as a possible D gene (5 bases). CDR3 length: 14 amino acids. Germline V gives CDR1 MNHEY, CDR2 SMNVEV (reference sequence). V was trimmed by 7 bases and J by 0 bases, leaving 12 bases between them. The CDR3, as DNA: TGTGCCAGCATATCCGACAGAATGAACACTGAAGCTTTCTTT. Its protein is CASISDRMNTEAFF.

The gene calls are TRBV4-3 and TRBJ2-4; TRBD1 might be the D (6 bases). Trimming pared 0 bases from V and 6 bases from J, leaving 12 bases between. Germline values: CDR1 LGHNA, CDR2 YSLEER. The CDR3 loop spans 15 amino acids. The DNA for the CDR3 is TGCGCCAGCAGCCAAGATCCGCAGGGGCCAAACATTCAGTACTTC. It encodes CASSQDPQGPNIQYF.

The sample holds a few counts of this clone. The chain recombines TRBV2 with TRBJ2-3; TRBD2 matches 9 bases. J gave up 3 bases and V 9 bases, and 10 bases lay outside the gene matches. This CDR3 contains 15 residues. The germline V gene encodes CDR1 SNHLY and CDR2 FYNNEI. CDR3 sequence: CASSEIGLATDTQYF. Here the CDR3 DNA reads TGTGCCAGTTCCGAAATAGGACTAGCGACAGATACGCAGTATTTT.

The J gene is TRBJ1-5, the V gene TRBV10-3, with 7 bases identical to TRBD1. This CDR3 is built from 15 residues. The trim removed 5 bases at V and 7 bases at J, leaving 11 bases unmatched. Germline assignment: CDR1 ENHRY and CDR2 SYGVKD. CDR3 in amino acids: CAISPTGATQQPQHF. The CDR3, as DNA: TGTGCCATCAGTCCAACAGGGGCCACGCAGCAGCCCCAGCATTTT.

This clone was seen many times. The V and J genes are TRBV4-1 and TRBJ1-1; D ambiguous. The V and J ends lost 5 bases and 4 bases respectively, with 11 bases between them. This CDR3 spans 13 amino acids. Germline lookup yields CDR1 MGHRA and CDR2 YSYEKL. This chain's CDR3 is CASSYVGSTEAFF. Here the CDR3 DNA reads TGCGCCAGCAGCTATGTCGGGAGCACTGAAGCTTTCTTT.

The CDR3 DNA reads as TGTGCCACCAGCAGAGACCCGGCCCTAGGAGATACGCAGTATTTT. Its translation: CATSRDPALGDTQYF. The chain couples TRBV15 to TRBJ2-3; D is unresolved. Germline values: CDR1 LNHNV, CDR2 YYDKDF (reference sequence). The CDR3 covers 15 residues. Trimming shortened V by 0 bases and J by 5 bases, and 12 bases separated the two germline ends.

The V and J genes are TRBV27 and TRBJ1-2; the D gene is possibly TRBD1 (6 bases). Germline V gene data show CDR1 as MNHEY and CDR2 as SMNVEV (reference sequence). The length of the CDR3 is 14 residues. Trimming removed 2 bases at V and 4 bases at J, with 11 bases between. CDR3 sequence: CASSLQQGAYGYTF. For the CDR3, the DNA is TGTGCCAGCAGTTTACAACAGGGTGCCTATGGCTACACCTTC.

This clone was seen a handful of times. In DNA, the CDR3 is TGTGCCAGCAGTGAAGCCTCCGACTATACGCAGTATTTT. The encoded protein is CASSEASDYTQYF. The J gene is TRBJ2-3, the V gene TRBV2; D unclear. This CDR3 comprises 13 residues. Germline V gene data show CDR1 as SNHLY and CDR2 as FYNNEI. The V end was cut by 0 bases, the J end by 7 bases, with 8 bases between. Together with reference TRBV2 and TRBJ2-3, the CDR3 gives the full variable domain: EPEVTQTPSHQVTQMGQEVILRCVPISNHLYFYWYRQILGQKVEFLVSFYNNEISEKSEIFDDQFSVERPDGSNFTLKIRSTKLEDSAMYFCASSEASDYTQYFGPGTRLTVL.

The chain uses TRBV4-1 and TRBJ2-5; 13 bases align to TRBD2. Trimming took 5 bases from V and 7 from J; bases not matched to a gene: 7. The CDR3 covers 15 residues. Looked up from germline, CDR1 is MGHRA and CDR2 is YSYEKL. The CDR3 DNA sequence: TGCGCCAGCAGCATGGGACTAGCGGGAATCGGGACCCAGTACTTC. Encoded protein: CASSMGLAGIGTQYF.

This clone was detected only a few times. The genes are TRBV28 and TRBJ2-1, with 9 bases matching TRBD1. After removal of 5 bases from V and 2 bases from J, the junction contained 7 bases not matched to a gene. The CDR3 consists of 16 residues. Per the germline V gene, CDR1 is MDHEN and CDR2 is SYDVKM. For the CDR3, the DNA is TGTGCCAGCAGTACCTCTGGGACAGGGACCTACAATGAGCAGTTCTTC. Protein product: CASSTSGTGTYNEQFF.

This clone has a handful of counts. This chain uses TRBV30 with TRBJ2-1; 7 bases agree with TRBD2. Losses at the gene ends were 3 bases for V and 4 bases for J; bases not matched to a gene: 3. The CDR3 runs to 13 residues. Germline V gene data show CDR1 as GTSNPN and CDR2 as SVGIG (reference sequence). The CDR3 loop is CAWRAGLYNEQFF. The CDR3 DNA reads TGTGCCTGGAGGGCGGGACTATACAATGAGCAGTTCTTC. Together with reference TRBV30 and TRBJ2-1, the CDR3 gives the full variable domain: SQTIHQWPATLVQPVGSPLSLECTVEGTSNPNLYWYRQAAGRGLQLLFYSVGIGQISSEVPQNLSASRPQDRQFILSSKKLLLSDSGFYLCAWRAGLYNEQFFGPGTRLTVL.

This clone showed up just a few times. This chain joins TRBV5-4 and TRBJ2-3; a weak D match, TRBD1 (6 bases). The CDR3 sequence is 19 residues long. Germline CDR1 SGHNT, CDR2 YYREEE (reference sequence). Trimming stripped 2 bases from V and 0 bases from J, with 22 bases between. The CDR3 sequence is CASSLGGFTGITSTDTQYF. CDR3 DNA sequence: TGTGCCAGCAGCTTAGGGGGTTTTACAGGGATAACTAGCACAGATACGCAGTATTTT.

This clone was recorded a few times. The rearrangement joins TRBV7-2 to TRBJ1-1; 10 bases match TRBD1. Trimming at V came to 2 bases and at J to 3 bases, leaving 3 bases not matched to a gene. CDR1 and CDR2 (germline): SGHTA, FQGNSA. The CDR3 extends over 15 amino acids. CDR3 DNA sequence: TGTGCCAGCAGCTTAAGGACAGGGGGAGACACTGAAGCTTTCTTT. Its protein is CASSLRTGGDTEAFF.

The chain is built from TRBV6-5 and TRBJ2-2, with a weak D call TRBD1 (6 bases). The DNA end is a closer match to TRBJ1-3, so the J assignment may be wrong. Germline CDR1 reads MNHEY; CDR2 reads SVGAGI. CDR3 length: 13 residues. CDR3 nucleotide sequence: TGTGCCAGTACAGGGCTCTCTGGAAACACCATATATTTT. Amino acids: CASTGLSGNTIYF.

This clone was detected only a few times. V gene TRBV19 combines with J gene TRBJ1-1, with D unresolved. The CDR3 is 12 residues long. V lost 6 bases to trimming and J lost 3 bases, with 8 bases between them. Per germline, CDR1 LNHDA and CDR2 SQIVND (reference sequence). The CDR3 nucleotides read TGTGCCAGTAGCTTCCCCCACACTGAAGCTTTCTTT. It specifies CASSFPHTEAFF.

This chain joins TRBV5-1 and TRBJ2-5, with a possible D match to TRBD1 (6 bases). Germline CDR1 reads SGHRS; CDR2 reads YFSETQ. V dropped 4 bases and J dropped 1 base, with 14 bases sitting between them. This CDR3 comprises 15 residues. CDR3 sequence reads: CASSPGVGGQETQYF. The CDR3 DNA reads TGCGCCAGCAGCCCTGGGGTAGGGGGCCAAGAGACCCAGTACTTC.

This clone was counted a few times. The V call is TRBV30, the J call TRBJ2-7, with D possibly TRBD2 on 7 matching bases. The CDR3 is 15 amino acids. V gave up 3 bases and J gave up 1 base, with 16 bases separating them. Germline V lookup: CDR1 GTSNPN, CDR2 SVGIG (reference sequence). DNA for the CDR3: TGTGCCTGGAGGCAAAGGGGGGGCAGATCCTACGAGCAGTACTTC. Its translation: CAWRQRGGRSYEQYF.

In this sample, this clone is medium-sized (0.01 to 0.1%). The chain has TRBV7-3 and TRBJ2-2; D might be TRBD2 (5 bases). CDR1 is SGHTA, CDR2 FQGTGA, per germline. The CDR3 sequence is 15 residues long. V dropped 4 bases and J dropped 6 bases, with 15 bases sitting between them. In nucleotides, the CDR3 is TGTGCCAGCAGCTCTACTGCGGGCCCTGCCGGGGAGCTGTTTTTT. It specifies CASSSTAGPAGELFF.

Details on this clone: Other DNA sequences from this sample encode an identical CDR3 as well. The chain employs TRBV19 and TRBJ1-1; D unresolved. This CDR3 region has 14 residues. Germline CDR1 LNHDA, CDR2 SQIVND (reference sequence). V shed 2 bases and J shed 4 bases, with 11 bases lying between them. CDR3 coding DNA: TGTGCCAGTAGTATATCAAGGGAGATCACTGAAGCTTTCTTT. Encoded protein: CASSISREITEAFF.

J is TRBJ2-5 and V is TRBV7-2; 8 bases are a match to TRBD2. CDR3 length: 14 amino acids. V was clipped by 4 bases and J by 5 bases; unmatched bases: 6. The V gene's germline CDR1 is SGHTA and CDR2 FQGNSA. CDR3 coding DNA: TGTGCCAGCAGCTGGGCTAGCGGGCCGGAGACCCAGTACTTC. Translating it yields CASSWASGPETQYF.